This T cell receptor beta chain came from a study of T-cell memory formation after mild COVID-19. Study-level information: Clustering of TCRs was largely donor specific.

The TCR alpha and TCR beta cDNA libraries, bearing sample barcodes and UMIs, were generated by 5'RACE using constant-segment primers. TCRdb used MiXCR to reprocess the 5' RACE reads, holding one entry per CDR3 protein. The sample lists 240,000 or so distinct CDR3 sequences, 9.4% occurring once. Study-level results: The authors did not confirm SARS-CoV-2 specificity of second-wave clones peaking day 37.

The CDR3 loop spans 16 amino acids. V lost 0 bases and J 5 bases, leaving 17 bases between the germline ends. The V gene's germline CDR1 is SGDLS and CDR2 YYNGEE. This clonotype was detected only a few times. The antigen is not known. The source of this sequence is a man younger than 30 who had mild COVID-19 (a few samples of this study predate the infection). Cell type and time point are not known. The chain carries TRBV9 and TRBJ2-5; D is possibly TRBD2 (6 bases). The sequencing sample was made of PBMCs or a T cell subset sorted from them (not recorded which). The CDR3 protein is CASSVAGSGGAETQYF. CDR3 sequence (DNA): TGTGCCAGCAGCGTAGCAGGGTCCGGAGGGGCGGAGACCCAGTACTTC. Full variable domain (remainder filled in from reference TRBV9 and TRBJ2-5): DSGVTQTPKHLITATGQRVTLRCSPRSGDLSVYWYQQSLDQGLQFLIQYYNGEERAKGNILERFSAQQFPDLHSELNLSSLELGDSALYFCASSVAGSGGAETQYFGPGTRLLVL.